Each of the 13 T cell receptor beta chains below was sequenced from the same sample in a study of OX40 agonist ivuxolimab in advanced cancers. Using immunoSEQ multiplex PCR, the repertoire was profiled, and TCRdb retains in-frame clones only, with some absent. The sample holds 39,000 or so clones, around 89% seen once. The source was CD4+ or CD8+ T cells sorted from blood, collected in a trial of the OX40 agonist ivuxolimab. These receptors all stem from an adult with an advanced solid tumor such as melanoma, head and neck, liver or kidney cancer.

V gene TRBV9 combines with J gene TRBJ2-2; tentative D call: TRBD1 (5 bases). CDR3 length equals 15 residues. CDR1 and CDR2 (germline): SGDLS, YYNGEE. V lost 0 bases to trimming and J lost 4 bases, with 10 bases between them. The CDR3 DNA reads TGTGCCAGCAGCGTAGGGGTAGGGGTCACCGGGGAGCTGTTTTTT. Its translation: CASSVGVGVTGELFF. Looking up the rest from reference TRBV9 and TRBJ2-2 gives the full variable domain: DSGVTQTPKHLITATGQRVTLRCSPRSGDLSVYWYQQSLDQGLQFLIQYYNGEERAKGNILERFSAQQFPDLHSELNLSSLELGDSALYFCASSVGVGVTGELFFGEGSRLTVL.

The V call is TRBV7-2, the J call TRBJ2-2, with 8 positions matching TRBD2. This CDR3 is built from 15 residues. The germline CDR1 and CDR2 sequences are SGHTA and FQGNSA. Trimming took 1 base from V and 8 from J; bases not matched to a gene: 6. The CDR3 sequence is CASSLVGRLAGELFF. CDR3 DNA sequence: TGTGCCAGCAGCTTAGTTGGGAGACTAGCGGGGGAGCTGTTTTTT.

CDR3 region: CASSQETPGSGANVLTF. Here the CDR3 DNA reads TGCGCCAGCAGCCAAGAGACCCCGGGGTCTGGGGCCAACGTCCTGACTTTC. The chain recombines TRBV4-1 with TRBJ2-6; TRBD2 might be the D (5 bases). The CDR3 is 17 amino acids. Per the germline V gene, CDR1 is MGHRA and CDR2 is YSYEKL. V shed 0 bases and J shed 1 base, with 10 bases lying between them.

The V gene is TRBV4-2, the J gene TRBJ2-3, with 10 bases lining up with TRBD2. CDR1 and CDR2 from the germline V gene are LGHNA and YNFKEQ. J was trimmed by 4 bases and V by 4 bases; bases with no gene match: 8. This CDR3 region has 16 residues. The DNA for the CDR3 is TGTGCCAGCAGCCCACGGAGCGGGGGGGCCGCAGATACGCAGTATTTT. Residues: CASSPRSGGAADTQYF.

V is TRBV28 and J is TRBJ1-3; tentatively, D is TRBD1 (6 bases). This CDR3 has 14 amino acids. The V end lost 6 bases, the J end lost 7 bases, and 16 bases lay between the germline ends. The germline V gene has CDR1 MDHEN and CDR2 SYDVKM. CDR3 loop: CASRTGRKLNTIYF. CDR3 nucleotide sequence: TGTGCCAGCAGGACAGGTCGTAAACTCAACACCATATATTTT.

The chain combines TRBV4-2 with TRBJ1-2, with a weak D call TRBD1 (5 bases). Between the trimmed V and J ends, which lost 2 bases and 3 bases, there was a span of 7 bases. The CDR3 length is 13 residues. Germline V gene data show CDR1 as LGHNA and CDR2 as YNFKEQ. The CDR3 coding sequence is TGTGCCAGCAGCCAACAGGGTCACTATGGCTACACCTTC. The encoded protein is CASSQQGHYGYTF.

This chain connects TRBV5-4 to TRBJ2-5; D ambiguous. CDR3 length equals 14 residues. Germline loops: CDR1 SGHNT, CDR2 YYREEE (reference sequence). V lost 3 bases, J lost 0 bases, and 9 bases lay in between. CDR3 nucleotide sequence: TGTGCCAGCAGCTGGGGATCGGACCAAGAGACCCAGTACTTC. It yields the protein CASSWGSDQETQYF.

The V call is TRBV6-6, the J call TRBJ1-6; D is uncertain. CDR3 length: 12 residues. The germline V and J ends were trimmed by 6 bases and 14 bases, with 14 bases remaining between them. Germline V gives CDR1 MNHNY, CDR2 SVGAGI (reference sequence). The CDR3 region has the DNA TGTGCCAGCAGCGACAAGCAAAGGGCCCTCCACTTT. Its protein product is CASSDKQRALHF.

The V and J genes are TRBV5-4 and TRBJ2-1; 12 bases agree with TRBD2. V lost 4 bases and J lost 6; bases outside the gene matches: 5. CDR3 length equals 15 residues. Germline CDR1 and CDR2: SGHNT and YYREEE (reference sequence). CDR3 in DNA: TGTGCCAGCAGCCCAACTAGCGGGGGGACCAATGAGCAGTTCTTC. Protein: CASSPTSGGTNEQFF.

V usage is TRBV18 and J usage is TRBJ1-1; D perhaps matches TRBD1 (5 bases). V shed 1 base and J shed 5 bases, with 17 bases lying between them. This CDR3 is 16 amino acids long. Germline CDR1 is KGHSH and CDR2 is LQKENI. The CDR3 loop reads CASSPLRGAPVTEAFF. The DNA of the CDR3 is TGTGCCAGCTCACCACTCCGCGGGGCTCCGGTAACTGAAGCTTTCTTT. Full variable domain (missing parts from reference TRBV18 and TRBJ1-1): NAGVMQNPRHLVRRRGQEARLRCSPMKGHSHVYWYRQLPEEGLKFMVYLQKENIIDESGMPKERFSAEFPKEGPSILRIQQVVRGDSAAYFCASSPLRGAPVTEAFFGQGTRLTVV.

The chain links TRBV6-1 to TRBJ2-1, with 7 bases fitting TRBD1. Germline lookup yields CDR1 MNHNS and CDR2 SASEGT. CDR3 length equals 14 residues. V gave up 7 bases and J gave up 2 bases; unmatched junction bases: 5. The CDR3 DNA is TGTGCCAGCAACGCAGGGGGACCCTACAATGAGCAGTTCTTC. This translates into CASNAGGPYNEQFF.

This rearrangement joins TRBV9 to TRBJ2-6; the match to TRBD2 covers 7 bases. Per germline, CDR1 SGDLS and CDR2 YYNGEE. This CDR3 spans 15 amino acids. V shed 4 bases, J shed 3 bases, and the junction held 4 bases outside the gene matches. As DNA, the CDR3 is TGTGCCAGCAGCCCGGGAGGCGGTGGGGCCAACGTCCTGACTTTC. Translated: CASSPGGGGANVLTF.

The J gene is TRBJ2-3, the V gene TRBV5-6; 7 bases are shared with TRBD1. V was pared by 3 bases and J by 1 base, with 2 bases of the junction left unmatched. The CDR3 is 14 amino acids. From germline, CDR1 is SGHDT and CDR2 YYEEEE. CDR3 DNA sequence: TGTGCCAGCAGCTCCCAGGGGGGCACAGATACGCAGTATTTT. Translated, it gives CASSSQGGTDTQYF.